This is a list of T cell receptor beta chains from one sample in a study of shared clonotypes between healthy human individuals. Some clones are missing from TCRdb's copy, which holds only in-frame ones; the method was immunoSEQ multiplex PCR. The sample includes 1.5 million to 2.5 million clones, about 95% of them seen just once. Sequenced: naive CD8+ T cells sorted from blood. These receptors came from a man between 18 and 29 years old in good health. The CDR3 runs from the conserved cysteine through the conserved F or W. D genes are given only for firm matches. Clone sizes are given selectively: once, few, many, or a class where the clone is expanded.

-	-	TRBV7-3	TRBJ2-2	CASSSNTGELFF	TGTGCCAGCAGCTCAAACACCGGGGAGCTGTTTTTT
TRBD1	-	TRBV2	TRBJ2-7	CARAYDGQGDSYEQYF	TGTGCCAGGGCTTATGATGGACAGGGGGACTCCTACGAGCAGTACTTC
-	-	TRBV7-2	TRBJ1-5	CASSNSLQFNQPQHF	TGTGCCAGCAGCAATAGCCTTCAATTCAATCAGCCCCAGCATTTT
-	-	TRBV2	TRBJ1-2	CASSEWDSINYGYTF	TGTGCCAGCAGTGAATGGGACTCAATAAACTATGGCTACACCTTC
-	-	TRBV2	TRBJ2-1	CASLGANEQFF	TGTGCCAGCCTCGGGGCTAATGAGCAGTTCTTC
-	-	TRBV6-6	TRBJ2-5	CASSYEWEETQYF	TGTGCCAGCAGTTACGAATGGGAAGAGACCCAGTACTTC
-	-	TRBV9	TRBJ1-1	CASSVATEGKDTEAFF	TGTGCCAGCAGCGTAGCTACTGAAGGGAAGGACACTGAAGCTTTCTTT
-	-	TRBV5-5	TRBJ1-6	CASSLGTGGSPLHF	TGTGCCAGCAGCTTGGGGACCGGCGGTTCACCCCTCCACTTT
-	-	TRBV5-1	TRBJ1-1	CASSYGGNTEAFF	TGCGCCAGCAGCTATGGGGGGAACACTGAAGCTTTCTTT
-	once	TRBV4-1	TRBJ2-5	CASSQDGAPVYQETQYF	TGCGCCAGCAGCCAAGATGGGGCACCTGTTTACCAAGAGACCCAGTACTTC
TRBD1	-	TRBV29-1	TRBJ2-7	CSPRWSRDRGRSYEQYF	TGCAGCCCCCGTTGGTCCCGGGACAGGGGGCGGTCCTACGAGCAGTACTTC
TRBD1	-	TRBV7-8	TRBJ2-3	CASSLRDRATDTQYF	TGTGCCAGCAGCCTCCGGGACAGGGCCACAGATACGCAGTATTTT
-	once	TRBV4-1	TRBJ1-4	CASSQDGAARVF	TGCGCCAGCAGCCAAGATGGGGCCGCAAGGGTTTTT
-	-	TRBV19	TRBJ1-1	CASSLSENTEAFF	TGTGCCAGTAGCCTAAGTGAGAACACTGAAGCTTTCTTT
-	-	TRBV7-9	TRBJ1-2	CASSTNSGAYYGYTF	TGTGCCAGCAGCACTAACAGCGGGGCCTACTATGGCTACACCTTC
-	few	TRBV6-5	TRBJ2-2	CASSYSAENTGELFF	TGTGCCAGCAGTTACTCGGCGGAGAACACCGGGGAGCTGTTTTTT
TRBD1	-	TRBV2	TRBJ2-3	CASSDPTLSDRGDTQYF	TGTGCCAGCAGTGACCCGACCTTATCCGACAGGGGAGATACGCAGTATTTT
-	-	TRBV5-5	TRBJ2-7	CASSLLSPGYEQYF	TGTGCCAGCAGCTTGCTTAGTCCGGGCTACGAGCAGTACTTC
-	-	TRBV5-6	TRBJ1-2	CASSSEEDGYTF	TGTGCCAGCAGCTCGGAAGAGGATGGCTACACCTTC
-	once	TRBV4-1	TRBJ1-2	CASSLEIRTAPQANYGYTF	TGCGCCAGCAGCCTCGAGATTCGGACAGCCCCTCAAGCTAACTATGGCTACACCTTC
TRBD2	-	TRBV10-1	TRBJ2-1	CASSPLVGGIYNEQFF	TGCGCCAGCAGTCCCCTTGTCGGGGGGATTTACAATGAGCAGTTCTTC
-	-	TRBV5-6	TRBJ2-1	CASSVLMANEQFF	TGTGCCAGCAGCGTCCTTATGGCCAATGAGCAGTTCTTC
-	-	TRBV9	TRBJ2-1	CASSFRDSPLDEQFF	TGTGCCAGCAGCTTTCGGGACTCGCCCTTGGATGAGCAGTTCTTC
-	-	TRBV7-9	TRBJ2-3	CASSFPALEKETDTQYF	TGTGCCAGCAGCTTCCCCGCGCTGGAAAAAGAGACAGATACGCAGTATTTT
-	-	TRBV14	TRBJ2-3	CASSHSRDWTSDTQYF	TGTGCCAGCAGCCATTCCCGGGACTGGACCTCAGATACGCAGTATTTT
-	-	TRBV7-6	TRBJ2-1	CASSLEQSYNEQFF	TGTGCCAGCAGCTTAGAACAGTCCTACAATGAGCAGTTCTTC
TRBD2	few	TRBV5-4	TRBJ2-3	CASSPGLAADTQYF	TGTGCCAGCAGCCCGGGACTAGCGGCAGATACGCAGTATTTT
-	-	TRBV25-1	TRBJ1-1	CASSGWVTEAFF	TGTGCCAGCAGTGGTTGGGTCACTGAAGCTTTCTTT
-	-	TRBV15	TRBJ1-5	CATSRPLLGQPQHF	TGTGCCACCAGCAGACCGCTATTGGGTCAGCCCCAGCATTTT
TRBD2	once	TRBV9	TRBJ2-1	CASSVGGGSYNEQFF	TGTGCCAGCAGCGTGGGCGGGGGGTCCTACAATGAGCAGTTCTTC
-	-	TRBV6-5	TRBJ2-1	CASSYGVGEQFF	TGTGCCAGCAGTTACGGGGTGGGGGAGCAGTTCTTC
-	-	TRBV28	TRBJ2-7	CASTPQGGSGEQYF	TGTGCCAGCACCCCACAGGGAGGTTCCGGCGAGCAGTACTTC
-	few	TRBV5-4	TRBJ1-1	CASSLWGNTEAFF	TGTGCCAGCAGCTTATGGGGGAACACTGAAGCTTTCTTT
-	-	TRBV28	TRBJ2-7	CATAKGFGEQYF	TGTGCCACCGCTAAGGGTTTTGGCGAGCAGTACTTC
-	once	TRBV19	TRBJ2-3	CASSLKGVADTQYF	TGTGCCAGTAGTTTAAAGGGGGTGGCAGATACGCAGTATTTT
-	-	TRBV5-1	TRBJ2-3	CASSLVMWDSTDTQYF	TGCGCCAGCAGCTTGGTAATGTGGGATAGCACAGATACGCAGTATTTT
TRBD1	-	TRBV29-1	TRBJ1-1	CSVVRGGPNTEAFF	TGCAGCGTTGTAAGAGGGGGCCCAAACACTGAAGCTTTCTTT
TRBD1	-	TRBV5-1	TRBJ1-2	CASSLERTGYGYTF	TGCGCCAGCAGCTTGGAGAGGACAGGGTATGGCTACACCTTC
-	once	TRBV29-1	TRBJ1-3	CSAEEETRNTIYF	TGCAGCGCTGAGGAGGAAACTCGAAACACCATATATTTT
-	-	TRBV6-1	TRBJ1-5	CASSEEPQGSQPQHF	TGTGCCAGCAGTGAAGAACCACAGGGAAGTCAGCCCCAGCATTTT
-	-	TRBV19	TRBJ1-1	CASKWFDTGDNTEAFF	TGTGCCTCCAAGTGGTTTGATACGGGGGACAACACTGAAGCTTTCTTT
-	-	TRBV7-9	TRBJ2-1	CASSPPGPGDNEQFF	TGTGCCAGCAGCCCCCCGGGGCCCGGGGACAATGAGCAGTTCTTC
TRBD2	-	TRBV5-4	TRBJ2-7	CASSLGLAGREQYF	TGTGCCAGCAGCTTGGGACTAGCGGGGAGGGAGCAGTACTTC
-	-	TRBV10-3	TRBJ2-7	CAISDRTGSSYEQYF	TGTGCCATCAGTGACAGAACAGGGAGCTCCTACGAGCAGTACTTC
TRBD2	-	TRBV28	TRBJ2-5	CASSGTSGGVQETQYF	TGTGCCAGCAGTGGGACTAGCGGGGGGGTCCAAGAGACCCAGTACTTC
-	-	TRBV12-5	TRBJ2-7	CASGLWGANDHYEQYF	TGTGCTAGTGGTTTGTGGGGGGCAAATGATCACTACGAGCAGTACTTC
TRBD2	once	TRBV5-1	TRBJ2-7	CASSLVMRGDSYEQYF	TGCGCCAGCAGCTTGGTTATGCGGGGGGATAGTTACGAGCAGTACTTC
-	-	TRBV5-6	TRBJ2-1	CASSLNLVEQFF	TGTGCCAGCAGCTTGAATCTTGTGGAGCAGTTCTTC
-	once	TRBV5-6	TRBJ2-2	CASSLRGAGELFF	TGTGCCAGCAGCTTGAGAGGTGCCGGGGAGCTGTTTTTT
-	-	TRBV4-3	TRBJ2-3	CASSQGVSDTDTQYF	TGCGCCAGCAGCCAAGGGGTTAGCGACACAGATACGCAGTATTTT
TRBD1	-	TRBV30	TRBJ2-7	CAWNTGASSNEQYF	TGTGCCTGGAACACAGGGGCATCAAGCAACGAGCAGTACTTC
TRBD1	-	TRBV5-4	TRBJ1-2	CASSADRGNYGYTF	TGTGCCAGCAGCGCGGACAGGGGGAACTATGGCTACACCTTC
TRBD1	-	TRBV5-1	TRBJ2-2	CASSFDGDRAFTGELFF	TGCGCCAGCAGCTTTGACGGGGACAGGGCGTTCACCGGGGAGCTGTTTTTT
TRBD1	-	TRBV7-9	TRBJ1-3	CASSFTGGSGNTIYF	TGTGCCAGCAGCTTTACAGGGGGGTCTGGAAACACCATATATTTT
TRBD1	-	TRBV10-1	TRBJ2-1	CASSDGTGVHEQFF	TGCGCCAGCAGTGATGGGACAGGGGTGCATGAGCAGTTCTTC